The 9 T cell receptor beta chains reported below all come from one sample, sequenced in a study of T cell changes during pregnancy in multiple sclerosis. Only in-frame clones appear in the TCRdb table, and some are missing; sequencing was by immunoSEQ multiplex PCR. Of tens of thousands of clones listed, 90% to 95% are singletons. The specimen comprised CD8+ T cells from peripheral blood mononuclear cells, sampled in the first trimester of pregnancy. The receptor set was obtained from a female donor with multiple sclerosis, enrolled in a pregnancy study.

The CDR3 sequence: CASSVVGDRDETQYF. CDR3 sequence (DNA): TGTGCCAGCAGCGTAGTAGGGGACAGGGACGAGACCCAGTACTTC. V usage is TRBV9 and J usage is TRBJ2-5; 9 bases map to TRBD1. The germline V gene has CDR1 SGDLS and CDR2 YYNGEE. This CDR3 is 15 amino acids long. V was clipped by 0 bases and J by 5 bases; unmatched bases: 5.

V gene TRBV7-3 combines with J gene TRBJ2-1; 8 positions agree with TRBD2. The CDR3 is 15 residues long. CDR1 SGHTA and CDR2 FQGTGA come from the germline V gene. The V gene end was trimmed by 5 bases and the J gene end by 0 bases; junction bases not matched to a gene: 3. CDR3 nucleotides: TGTGCCAGCAGCATTAGCGGGGACTCCTACAATGAGCAGTTCTTC. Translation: CASSISGDSYNEQFF. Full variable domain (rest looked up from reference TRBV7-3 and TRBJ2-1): GAGVSQTPSNKVTEKGKYVELRCDPISGHTALYWYRQSLGQGPEFLIYFQGTGAADDSGLPNDRFFAVRPEGSVSTLKIQRTERGDSAVYLCASSISGDSYNEQFFGPGTRLTVL.

In DNA, the CDR3 is TGCAGCGCGAGCGAGACTGAAGCTTTCTTT. Protein: CSASETEAFF. The chain carries TRBV29-1 and TRBJ1-1, with D uncertain. Per the germline V gene, CDR1 is SQVTM and CDR2 is ANQGSEA. V was shortened by 7 bases and J by 5 bases, with 8 bases between the two germline ends. The CDR3 loop spans 10 amino acids.

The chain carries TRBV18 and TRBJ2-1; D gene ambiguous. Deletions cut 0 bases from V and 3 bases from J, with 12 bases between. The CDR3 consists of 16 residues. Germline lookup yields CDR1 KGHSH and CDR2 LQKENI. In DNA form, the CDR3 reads TGTGCCAGCTCACCACCAGGCAGGTCCCTCTACAATGAGCAGTTCTTC. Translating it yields CASSPPGRSLYNEQFF. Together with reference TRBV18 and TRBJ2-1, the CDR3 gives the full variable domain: NAGVMQNPRHLVRRRGQEARLRCSPMKGHSHVYWYRQLPEEGLKFMVYLQKENIIDESGMPKERFSAEFPKEGPSILRIQQVVRGDSAAYFCASSPPGRSLYNEQFFGPGTRLTVL.

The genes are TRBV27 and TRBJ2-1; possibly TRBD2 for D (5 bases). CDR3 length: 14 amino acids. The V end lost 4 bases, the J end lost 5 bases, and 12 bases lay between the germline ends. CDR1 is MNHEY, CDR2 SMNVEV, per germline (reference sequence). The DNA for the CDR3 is TGTGCCAGCAGTTCGGTGCTAGCTGACAATGAGCAGTTCTTC. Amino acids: CASSSVLADNEQFF.

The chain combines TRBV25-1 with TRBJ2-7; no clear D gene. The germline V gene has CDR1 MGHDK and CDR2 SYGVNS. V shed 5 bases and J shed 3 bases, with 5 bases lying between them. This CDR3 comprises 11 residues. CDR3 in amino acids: CASSHSYEQYF. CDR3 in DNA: TGTGCCAGCAGTCACAGCTACGAGCAGTACTTC.

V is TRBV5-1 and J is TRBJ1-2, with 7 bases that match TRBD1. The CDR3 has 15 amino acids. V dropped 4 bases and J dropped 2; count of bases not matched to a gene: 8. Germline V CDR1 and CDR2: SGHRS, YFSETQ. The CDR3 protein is CASSADSTGNYGYTF. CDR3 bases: TGCGCCAGCAGCGCAGACTCGACAGGGAACTATGGCTACACCTTC. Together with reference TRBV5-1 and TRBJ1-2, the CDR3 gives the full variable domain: KAGVTQTPRYLIKTRGQQVTLSCSPISGHRSVSWYQQTPGQGLQFLFEYFSETQRNKGNFPGRFSGRQFSNSRSEMNVSTLELGDSALYLCASSADSTGNYGYTFGSGTRLTVV.

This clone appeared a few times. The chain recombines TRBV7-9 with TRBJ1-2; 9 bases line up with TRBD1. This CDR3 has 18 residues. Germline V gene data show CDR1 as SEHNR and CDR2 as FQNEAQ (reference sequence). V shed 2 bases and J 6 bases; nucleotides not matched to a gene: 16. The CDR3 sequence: CASSLWGQGQQPWDGYTF. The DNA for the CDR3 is TGTGCCAGCAGCTTATGGGGACAGGGCCAACAGCCCTGGGATGGCTACACCTTC.

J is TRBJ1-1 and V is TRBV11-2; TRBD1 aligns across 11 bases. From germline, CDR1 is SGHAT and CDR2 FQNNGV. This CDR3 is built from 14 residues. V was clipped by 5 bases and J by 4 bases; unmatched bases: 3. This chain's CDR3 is CASSPGTGGTEAFF. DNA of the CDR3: TGTGCCAGCAGCCCCGGGACAGGGGGCACTGAAGCTTTCTTT. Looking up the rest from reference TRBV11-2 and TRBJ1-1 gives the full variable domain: EAGVAQSPRYKIIEKRQSVAFWCNPISGHATLYWYQQILGQGPKLLIQFQNNGVVDDSQLPKDRFSAERLKGVDSTLKIQPAKLEDSAVYLCASSPGTGGTEAFFGQGTRLTVV.